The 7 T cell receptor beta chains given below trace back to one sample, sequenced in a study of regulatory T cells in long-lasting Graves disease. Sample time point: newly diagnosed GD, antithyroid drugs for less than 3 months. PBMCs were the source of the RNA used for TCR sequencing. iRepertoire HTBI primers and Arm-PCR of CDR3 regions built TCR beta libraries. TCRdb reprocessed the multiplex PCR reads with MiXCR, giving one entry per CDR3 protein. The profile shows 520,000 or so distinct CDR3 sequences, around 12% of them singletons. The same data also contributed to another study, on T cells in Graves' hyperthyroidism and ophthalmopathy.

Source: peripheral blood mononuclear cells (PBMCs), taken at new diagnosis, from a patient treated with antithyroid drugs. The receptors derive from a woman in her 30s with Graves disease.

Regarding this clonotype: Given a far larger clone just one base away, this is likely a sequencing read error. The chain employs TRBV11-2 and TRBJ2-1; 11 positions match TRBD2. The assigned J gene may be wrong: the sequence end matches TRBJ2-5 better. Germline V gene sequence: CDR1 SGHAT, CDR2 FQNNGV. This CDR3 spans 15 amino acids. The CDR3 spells CASSFSASGGETQYF. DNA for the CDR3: TGTGCCAGCAGCTTTTCGGCTAGCGGGGGGGAGACCCAGTACTTC.

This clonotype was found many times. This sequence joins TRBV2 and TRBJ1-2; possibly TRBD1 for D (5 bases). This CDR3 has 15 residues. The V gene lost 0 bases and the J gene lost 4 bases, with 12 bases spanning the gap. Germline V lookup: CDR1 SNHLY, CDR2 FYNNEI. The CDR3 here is CASSEAGRNAYGYTF. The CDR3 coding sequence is TGTGCCAGCAGTGAAGCGGGACGAAACGCCTATGGCTACACCTTC.

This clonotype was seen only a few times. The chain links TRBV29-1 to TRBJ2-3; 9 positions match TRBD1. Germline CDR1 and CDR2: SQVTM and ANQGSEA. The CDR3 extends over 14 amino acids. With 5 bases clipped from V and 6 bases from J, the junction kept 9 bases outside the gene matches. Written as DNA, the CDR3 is TGCAGCGTTCCAGGACAGGGGAGGCCCGATACGCAGTATTTT. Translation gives CSVPGQGRPDTQYF.

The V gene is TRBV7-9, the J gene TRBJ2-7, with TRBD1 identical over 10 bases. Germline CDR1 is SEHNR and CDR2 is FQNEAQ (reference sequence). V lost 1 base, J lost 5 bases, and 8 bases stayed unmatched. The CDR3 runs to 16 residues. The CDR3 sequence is CASSLVPGQGIDEQYF. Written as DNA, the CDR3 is TGTGCCAGCAGCTTAGTCCCGGGACAGGGGATCGACGAGCAGTACTTC. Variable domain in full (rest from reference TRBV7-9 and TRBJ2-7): DTGVSQNPRHKITKRGQNVTFRCDPISEHNRLYWYRQTLGQGPEFLTYFQNEAQLEKSRLLSDRFSAERPKGSFSTLEIQRTEQGDSAMYLCASSLVPGQGIDEQYFGPGTRLTVT.

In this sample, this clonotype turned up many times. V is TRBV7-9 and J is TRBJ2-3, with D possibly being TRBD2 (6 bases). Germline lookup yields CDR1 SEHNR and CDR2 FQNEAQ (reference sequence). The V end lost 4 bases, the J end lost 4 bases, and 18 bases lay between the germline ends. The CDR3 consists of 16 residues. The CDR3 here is CASSYPSGRVSDTQYF. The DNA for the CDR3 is TGTGCCAGCAGCTACCCCTCCGGGAGAGTTTCAGATACGCAGTATTTT.

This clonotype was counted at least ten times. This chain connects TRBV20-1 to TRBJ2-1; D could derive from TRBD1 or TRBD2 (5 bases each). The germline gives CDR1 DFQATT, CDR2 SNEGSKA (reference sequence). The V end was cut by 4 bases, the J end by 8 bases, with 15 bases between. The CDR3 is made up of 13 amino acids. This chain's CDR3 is CSATPTVSDEQFF. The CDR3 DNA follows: TGCAGTGCTACGCCGACAGTTAGCGATGAGCAGTTCTTC.

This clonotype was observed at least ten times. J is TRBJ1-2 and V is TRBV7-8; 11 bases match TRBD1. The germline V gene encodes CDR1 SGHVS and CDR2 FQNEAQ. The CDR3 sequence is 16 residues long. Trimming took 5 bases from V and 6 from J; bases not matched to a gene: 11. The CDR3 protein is CASSPGQRTGGDGYTF. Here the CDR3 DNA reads TGTGCCAGCAGCCCAGGCCAAAGGACAGGGGGCGATGGCTACACCTTC. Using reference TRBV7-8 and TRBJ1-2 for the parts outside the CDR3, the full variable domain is GAGVSQSPRYKVAKRGQDVALRCDPISGHVSLFWYQQALGQGPEFLTYFQNEAQLDKSGLPSDRFFAERPEGSVSTLKIQRTQQEDSAVYLCASSPGQRTGGDGYTFGSGTRLTVV.